This is a list of T cell receptor beta chains from one sample in a study of blood T cell repertoires in COVID-19. Using immunoSEQ multiplex PCR, the repertoire was profiled, and TCRdb retains in-frame clones only, with some absent. The top ten hold about an eighth of the sample, which has 270,000 or so clones, approximately 85% seen once. The sequenced sample was peripheral blood. The receptors here all came from a human donor in a cohort sampled during active COVID-19. CDR3s include the opening cysteine and the closing phenylalanine or tryptophan. Fields, in order: V gene, D gene, J gene, clone size, CDR3 DNA, CDR3 protein. D genes are given only for firm matches. Clone size, where shown, is once, few, many, or a class for clones that have expanded.

>TRBV27|-|TRBJ2-1|-
TGTGCCAGCAGTTTGACCCGACAGATCAATAATGAGCAGTTCTTC
CASSLTRQINNEQFF
>TRBV4-3|-|TRBJ1-3|-
TGCGCCAGCAGCCAAGGGGCCCAGAGCTCTGGAAACACCATATATTTT
CASSQGAQSSGNTIYF
>TRBV6-5|-|TRBJ1-5|-
TGTGCCAGCAAGACAGTCAATCAGCCCCAGCATTTT
CASKTVNQPQHF
>TRBV9|TRBD2|TRBJ2-7|-
TGTGCCAGCAGCGTAGGTCCTAGCGGAACCTACGAGCAGTACTTC
CASSVGPSGTYEQYF
>TRBV28|-|TRBJ1-1|-
TGTGCCAGCAGTTTTCCAGGGAGGCGGAACACTGAAGCTTTCTTT
CASSFPGRRNTEAFF
>TRBV14|TRBD2|TRBJ2-7|-
TGTGCCAGCAGCCAAGATAGCGCGGGACTAGCGGCCTACGAGCAGTACTTC
CASSQDSAGLAAYEQYF
>TRBV11-3|TRBD1|TRBJ1-1|-
TGTGCCAGCAGCTTCACCTCCAGGGGGGAAGCTTTCTTT
CASSFTSRGEAFF
>TRBV3-1/TRBV3-2|TRBD2|TRBJ2-3|-
TGTGCCAGCAGCCAAGAGAACCGACAGGGACTAGCGACCACTAGCACAGATACGCAGTATTTT
CASSQENRQGLATTSTDTQYF
>TRBV9|TRBD2|TRBJ2-1|-
TGTGCCAGCAGCGTCCTGGCTAGCGGGAATTACAATGAGCAGTTCTTC
CASSVLASGNYNEQFF
>TRBV5-1|-|TRBJ2-2|few
TGCGCCAGCAGCTGGATGGAGACCGGGGAGCTGTTTTTT
CASSWMETGELFF
>TRBV6-5|-|TRBJ2-3|-
TGTGCCAGCAGTTCGGCGTGGACTGGCGATACGCAGTATTTT
CASSSAWTGDTQYF
>TRBV7-8|TRBD1|TRBJ1-2|once
TGTGCCAGCAGCTTAGCGCGAGGGGACAGGGTCCTAGGCTACACCTTC
CASSLARGDRVLGYTF
>TRBV6-6|TRBD1|TRBJ2-1|-
TGTGCCAGCAGTCCCAAGGGGGCTAGTCTTAATTACAATGAGCAGTTCTTC
CASSPKGASLNYNEQFF
>TRBV5-4|-|TRBJ1-2|-
TGTGCCAGCAGAGAGCAGACAGCTAACTATGGCTACACCTTC
CASREQTANYGYTF
>TRBV11-3|TRBD2|TRBJ2-1|many
TGTGCCAGCAGTCTTCGAGGCAGCGGGGGGAATGAGCAGTTCTTC
CASSLRGSGGNEQFF
>TRBV29-1|-|TRBJ1-2|-
TGCAGCGTTGGACAGGTTCTTAACTATGGCTACACCTTC
CSVGQVLNYGYTF
>TRBV27|TRBD1|TRBJ1-2|-
TGTGCCAGCAGCCAGGAGTGGCAGGGGGTTTGGGGCTACACCTTC
CASSQEWQGVWGYTF
>TRBV2|-|TRBJ2-4|-
TGTGCCAGCAGTGCGGGAAACATTCAGTACTTC
CASSAGNIQYF
>TRBV18|-|TRBJ2-1|-
TGTGCCAGCTCACCCACCGCTCCAGACAATGAGCAGTTCTTC
CASSPTAPDNEQFF
>TRBV5-5|-|TRBJ1-4|-
TGTGCCAGCAGCCCAGAGGGGGGGGTGGATGAAAAACTGTTTTTT
CASSPEGGVDEKLFF
>TRBV3-1/TRBV3-2|TRBD1|TRBJ1-4|once
TGTGCCAGCAGCCATCGACAGGGCGGGGAAAAACTGTTTTTT
CASSHRQGGEKLFF
>TRBV18|-|TRBJ1-2|-
TGTGCCAGCTCACACGGCGTCACGGGTAACTATGGCTACACCTTC
CASSHGVTGNYGYTF
>TRBV5-5|TRBD2|TRBJ2-3|-
TGTGCCAGCAGCCCGACTAGCGGGGTCACAGATACGCAGTATTTT
CASSPTSGVTDTQYF
>TRBV5-4|TRBD1|TRBJ2-7|-
TGTGCCACAACCGACAGGGGCCGAGGGTCACGATACGAGCAGTACTTC
CATTDRGRGSRYEQYF
>TRBV27|TRBD1|TRBJ1-5|-
TGTGCCAGCAGTCACGCACGACAGGGTAGGGGTAGTCAGCCCCAGCATTTT
CASSHARQGRGSQPQHF
>TRBV18|-|TRBJ2-6|-
TGTGCCAGCTCACCCCGACAGGTTATCTCTGGGGCCAACGTCCTGACTTTC
CASSPRQVISGANVLTF
>TRBV2|TRBD1|TRBJ1-2|-
TGTGCCAGCAGAGGGACAGGGGACGGCTACACCTTC
CASRGTGDGYTF
>TRBV18|TRBD1|TRBJ1-1|-
TGTGCCAGCTCACCTCCTACAGGGGGCTGGACTGAAGCTTTCTTT
CASSPPTGGWTEAFF
>TRBV7-2|-|TRBJ2-3|-
TGTGCCAGCAGCTTAGGAGTGGAGAGGTCAGATACGCAGTATTTT
CASSLGVERSDTQYF
>TRBV18|-|TRBJ2-5|once
TGTGCCAGCTCACCATCGGGGCGGGGAGAGACCCAGTACTTC
CASSPSGRGETQYF
>TRBV6-5|TRBD1|TRBJ1-5|-
TGTGCCAGCACCTCAGGGGGAGGTCAGCCCCAGCATTTT
CASTSGGGQPQHF
>TRBV6-6|TRBD2|TRBJ2-3|few
TGTGCCAGCAGTCGTAGGGGTGGGAGGGCGGTCCGGCCAGATACGCAGTATTTT
CASSRRGGRAVRPDTQYF
>TRBV12-3/TRBV12-4|TRBD1|TRBJ2-7|-
TGTGCCAGCACCCAGGGGGTCTTCTACGAGCAGTACTTC
CASTQGVFYEQYF
>TRBV30|-|TRBJ1-2|-
TGTGCCTGGAGCGAGAGGGACTATGGCTACACCTTC
CAWSERDYGYTF
>TRBV2|-|TRBJ1-5|few
TGTGCCAGCAAGAGGGAAAGCAATCAGCCCCAGCATTTT
CASKRESNQPQHF
>TRBV19|-|TRBJ1-5|many
TGTGCCAGCCATCCCAGGGGTCCCAGCAATCAGCCCCAGCATTTT
CASHPRGPSNQPQHF
>TRBV6-4|TRBD1|TRBJ1-3|-
TGTGCCAGCAGTGACCCCAGGGGGTCTCAACCGATCCTTGGTTACACCATATATTTT
CASSDPRGSQPILGYTIYF
>TRBV14|-|TRBJ1-1|few
TGTGCCAGCAGCAACAGCAGGATCACTGAAGCTTTCTTT
CASSNSRITEAFF
>TRBV24-1|TRBD2|TRBJ2-1|-
TGTGCCACCAGTGACAAGAGCGGGAGGGCCGGTGTGTACAATGAGCAGTTCTTC
CATSDKSGRAGVYNEQFF
>TRBV5-4|TRBD1|TRBJ2-3|-
TGTGCCAGCAGCCGGACAGGGGTGGGGGGCGATACGCAGTATTTT
CASSRTGVGGDTQYF
>TRBV2|TRBD2|TRBJ2-2|-
TGTGCCAGCCGGAGGGGGACTAGCGGGGCCGGGGAGCTGTTTTTT
CASRRGTSGAGELFF
>TRBV19|-|TRBJ2-1|-
TGTGCCAGTGCCCTGGCGGCCTTCTACAATGAGCAGTTCTTC
CASALAAFYNEQFF
>TRBV9|-|TRBJ1-1|few
TGTGCCAGCAGCGGAGCCGGTAACACTGAAGCTTTCTTT
CASSGAGNTEAFF
>TRBV28|-|TRBJ1-1|-
TGTGCCAGCAGGATCGGGACACCGAACACTGAAGCTTTCTTT
CASRIGTPNTEAFF
>TRBV15|TRBD2|TRBJ2-1|few
TGTGCCACCAGCAGAGATTGGAGCGGGAGTAGGAACAATGAGCAGTTCTTC
CATSRDWSGSRNNEQFF
>TRBV27|TRBD1|TRBJ1-5|-
TGTGCCAGCAGTTCTGGACAGGGGGCATTTCAGCCCCAGCATTTT
CASSSGQGAFQPQHF
>TRBV7-3|-|TRBJ2-2|-
TGTGCCAGCTCGAGGGTACAGAACGGGGAGCTGTTTTTT
CASSRVQNGELFF
>TRBV12-3/TRBV12-4|-|TRBJ1-6|-
TGTGCCAGCAGTCTCTCTAATTCACCCCTCCACTTT
CASSLSNSPLHF